The rows below give T cell receptor beta chains drawn from one sample of a study of blood T cell repertoires in COVID-19. Method: immunoSEQ multiplex PCR; TCRdb's copy keeps in-frame clones and lacks some. The repertoire holds around 270,000 clones, with around 89% as singletons. Sequenced sample: peripheral blood. The receptors were sampled from a man aged 25 to 40 with acute or convalescent COVID-19. Each CDR3 is given with its conserved first and last residue. The order of the fields is V gene, D gene, J gene, clone size, CDR3 protein, CDR3 DNA. D genes are given only for firm matches. Size is omitted from some rows. Given values are once, few, many or a class for expanded clones.

v_call: TRBV21-1; d_call: NA; j_call: TRBJ2-7; clone_size: NA; cdr3_aa: CVWDRHYEQYF; cdr3_nt: TGTGTCTGGGACAGGCATTACGAGCAGTACTTC
v_call: TRBV6-5; d_call: TRBD1; j_call: TRBJ1-4; clone_size: NA; cdr3_aa: CAIQDRDGEKLFF; cdr3_nt: TGTGCCATCCAAGACAGGGACGGCGAAAAACTGTTTTTT
v_call: TRBV28; d_call: NA; j_call: TRBJ1-6; clone_size: once; cdr3_aa: CASSLGTGKNSPLHF; cdr3_nt: TGTGCCAGCAGTTTAGGAACAGGGAAAAATTCACCCCTCCACTTT
v_call: TRBV5-4; d_call: TRBD1; j_call: TRBJ1-2; clone_size: once; cdr3_aa: CASSLGGQGKGGNYGYTF; cdr3_nt: TGTGCCAGCAGCCTGGGTGGACAGGGAAAGGGGGGTAACTATGGCTACACCTTC
v_call: TRBV6-5; d_call: TRBD1; j_call: TRBJ1-2; clone_size: NA; cdr3_aa: CASSYYRGSYGYTF; cdr3_nt: TGTGCCAGCAGTTACTACAGGGGCTCCTATGGCTACACCTTC
v_call: TRBV5-1; d_call: TRBD1; j_call: TRBJ1-5; clone_size: NA; cdr3_aa: CASSPGQSNQPQHF; cdr3_nt: TGCGCCAGCAGCCCGGGACAGAGCAATCAGCCCCAGCATTTT
v_call: TRBV6-5; d_call: TRBD1; j_call: TRBJ1-6; clone_size: NA; cdr3_aa: CASSTGVFSPLHF; cdr3_nt: TGTGCCAGCAGCACAGGGGTTTTTTCACCCCTCCACTTT
v_call: TRBV12-1; d_call: NA; j_call: TRBJ1-2; clone_size: NA; cdr3_aa: CASINPRAGPYGYTF; cdr3_nt: TGTGCCAGCATCAACCCGCGGGCGGGTCCCTATGGCTACACCTTC
v_call: TRBV28; d_call: NA; j_call: TRBJ1-2; clone_size: once; cdr3_aa: CASSSKVSHHYGYTF; cdr3_nt: TGTGCCAGCAGTTCTAAAGTGAGCCACCACTATGGCTACACCTTC
v_call: TRBV5-6; d_call: NA; j_call: TRBJ1-1; clone_size: few; cdr3_aa: CASSLRSTGPTEAFF; cdr3_nt: TGTGCCAGCAGCCTAAGAAGCACAGGGCCCACTGAAGCTTTCTTT
v_call: TRBV20-1; d_call: TRBD1; j_call: TRBJ2-7; clone_size: NA; cdr3_aa: CSASRRDRPYEQYF; cdr3_nt: TGCAGTGCTAGTAGACGGGACAGACCCTACGAGCAGTACTTC
v_call: TRBV6-6; d_call: TRBD2; j_call: TRBJ2-1; clone_size: NA; cdr3_aa: CASSYSTSGRDEQFF; cdr3_nt: TGTGCCAGCAGTTACTCGACTAGCGGGAGGGATGAGCAGTTCTTC
v_call: TRBV28; d_call: NA; j_call: TRBJ1-2; clone_size: once; cdr3_aa: CASSSTQANYGYTF; cdr3_nt: TGTGCCAGCAGTTCTACTCAAGCTAACTATGGCTACACCTTC
v_call: TRBV27; d_call: NA; j_call: TRBJ2-1; clone_size: NA; cdr3_aa: CASSFSAYNEQFF; cdr3_nt: TGTGCCAGCAGTTTTAGTGCCTACAATGAGCAGTTCTTC
v_call: TRBV27; d_call: TRBD1; j_call: TRBJ1-1; clone_size: NA; cdr3_aa: CASTDRGRWTEAFF; cdr3_nt: TGTGCCAGCACGGACAGGGGGCGATGGACTGAAGCTTTCTTT
v_call: TRBV6-5; d_call: TRBD1; j_call: TRBJ1-1; clone_size: NA; cdr3_aa: CASSYIGTGNTEAFF; cdr3_nt: TGTGCCAGCAGTTACATAGGGACAGGGAACACTGAAGCTTTCTTT
v_call: TRBV3-1/TRBV3-2; d_call: NA; j_call: TRBJ2-3; clone_size: NA; cdr3_aa: CASSQDRAGGITDTQYF; cdr3_nt: TGTGCCAGCAGCCAAGATAGGGCCGGCGGGATCACAGATACGCAGTATTTT
v_call: TRBV30; d_call: TRBD2; j_call: TRBJ2-7; clone_size: NA; cdr3_aa: CAWSRRGLGGYEQYF; cdr3_nt: TGTGCCTGGAGCAGGAGGGGACTAGGGGGATACGAGCAGTACTTC
v_call: TRBV6-5; d_call: NA; j_call: TRBJ1-4; clone_size: NA; cdr3_aa: CASSTHMPSNEKLFF; cdr3_nt: TGTGCCAGCAGCACCCACATGCCTTCTAATGAAAAACTGTTTTTT
v_call: TRBV28; d_call: TRBD1; j_call: TRBJ1-5; clone_size: NA; cdr3_aa: CASITLGQGGSQPQHF; cdr3_nt: TGTGCCAGCATTACCTTGGGACAGGGAGGTAGTCAGCCCCAGCATTTT
v_call: TRBV11-1; d_call: TRBD2; j_call: TRBJ2-3; clone_size: NA; cdr3_aa: CASSLLTSGSDTQYF; cdr3_nt: TGTGCCAGCAGCCTCCTGACTAGCGGGAGTGATACGCAGTATTTT
v_call: TRBV7-3; d_call: NA; j_call: TRBJ1-1; clone_size: NA; cdr3_aa: CASSFAGGNTEAFF; cdr3_nt: TGTGCCAGCAGCTTTGCGGGGGGCAACACTGAAGCTTTCTTT
v_call: TRBV30; d_call: TRBD2; j_call: TRBJ2-3; clone_size: NA; cdr3_aa: CAWSGGREDTQYF; cdr3_nt: TGTGCCTGGAGTGGCGGGAGGGAAGATACGCAGTATTTT
v_call: TRBV7-3; d_call: NA; j_call: TRBJ2-1; clone_size: NA; cdr3_aa: CASSLIGGYNEQFF; cdr3_nt: TGTGCCAGCAGCTTAATCGGCGGTTACAATGAGCAGTTCTTC
v_call: TRBV5-1; d_call: NA; j_call: TRBJ1-1; clone_size: NA; cdr3_aa: CASSQTWETEAFF; cdr3_nt: TGCGCCAGCAGCCAGACCTGGGAGACTGAAGCTTTCTTT
v_call: TRBV11-2; d_call: NA; j_call: TRBJ2-3; clone_size: NA; cdr3_aa: CASSRGLGWDTQYF; cdr3_nt: TGTGCCAGCAGCCGAGGGCTGGGGTGGGATACGCAGTATTTT
v_call: TRBV5-1; d_call: TRBD2; j_call: TRBJ2-7; clone_size: NA; cdr3_aa: CASSLVASGAYEQYF; cdr3_nt: TGCGCCAGCAGCTTGGTGGCTAGCGGCGCCTACGAGCAGTACTTC
v_call: TRBV10-3; d_call: TRBD1; j_call: TRBJ1-1; clone_size: NA; cdr3_aa: CAIRIGTEYTEAFF; cdr3_nt: TGTGCCATCAGGATTGGGACAGAGTACACTGAAGCTTTCTTT
v_call: TRBV5-1; d_call: TRBD2; j_call: TRBJ2-3; clone_size: once; cdr3_aa: CASSFGTSGTDTQYF; cdr3_nt: TGCGCCAGCAGCTTTGGGACTAGCGGCACAGATACGCAGTATTTT
v_call: TRBV30; d_call: NA; j_call: TRBJ1-5; clone_size: NA; cdr3_aa: CAWSRQVNQPQHF; cdr3_nt: TGTGCCTGGAGTCGACAGGTGAATCAGCCCCAGCATTTT
v_call: TRBV15; d_call: NA; j_call: TRBJ1-5; clone_size: NA; cdr3_aa: CATSRDLYQPQHF; cdr3_nt: TGTGCCACCAGCAGAGATCTATATCAGCCCCAGCATTTT
v_call: TRBV2; d_call: TRBD1; j_call: TRBJ1-6; clone_size: NA; cdr3_aa: CASNQLGQGGSPLHF; cdr3_nt: TGTGCCAGCAACCAACTCGGACAGGGCGGATCACCCCTCCACTTT
v_call: TRBV6-2/TRBV6-3; d_call: TRBD1; j_call: TRBJ1-4; clone_size: NA; cdr3_aa: CASSPGQDNEKLFF; cdr3_nt: TGTGCCAGCAGCCCGGGACAGGATAATGAAAAACTGTTTTTT
v_call: TRBV30; d_call: NA; j_call: TRBJ1-4; clone_size: NA; cdr3_aa: CAWSVRFTGLGANEKLFF; cdr3_nt: TGTGCCTGGAGTGTAAGATTCACAGGGTTAGGGGCTAATGAAAAACTGTTTTTT
v_call: TRBV14; d_call: TRBD2; j_call: TRBJ2-3; clone_size: once; cdr3_aa: CASSQEAGLTDTQYF; cdr3_nt: TGTGCCAGCAGCCAAGAAGCGGGGCTAACAGATACGCAGTATTTT
v_call: TRBV5-1; d_call: NA; j_call: TRBJ2-3; clone_size: once; cdr3_aa: CASSSFRGPSTDTQYF; cdr3_nt: TGCGCCAGCAGCTCCTTCAGGGGACCTAGCACAGATACGCAGTATTTT
v_call: TRBV2; d_call: NA; j_call: TRBJ2-7; clone_size: NA; cdr3_aa: CASSLQGRYEQYF; cdr3_nt: TGTGCCAGCAGCCTACAGGGACGCTACGAGCAGTACTTC
v_call: TRBV6-5; d_call: NA; j_call: TRBJ1-6; clone_size: NA; cdr3_aa: CASMGRSSYNSPLHF; cdr3_nt: TGTGCCAGCATGGGGAGGAGCTCCTATAATTCACCCCTCCACTTT
v_call: TRBV4-1; d_call: NA; j_call: TRBJ2-2; clone_size: NA; cdr3_aa: CASSPPGAPWDGELFF; cdr3_nt: TGCGCCAGCAGCCCACCGGGAGCTCCTTGGGACGGGGAGCTGTTTTTT
v_call: TRBV19; d_call: NA; j_call: TRBJ1-5; clone_size: NA; cdr3_aa: CASTPGSQPQHF; cdr3_nt: TGTGCCAGTACCCCGGGGAGTCAGCCCCAGCATTTT
v_call: TRBV5-3; d_call: NA; j_call: TRBJ1-2; clone_size: NA; cdr3_aa: CARSFTGPYGYTF; cdr3_nt: TGTGCCAGAAGCTTCACAGGGCCTTATGGCTACACCTTC
v_call: TRBV25-1; d_call: NA; j_call: TRBJ1-2; clone_size: once; cdr3_aa: CASRRESDNYGYTF; cdr3_nt: TGTGCCAGCCGCCGGGAGAGTGATAACTATGGCTACACCTTC
v_call: TRBV7-2; d_call: NA; j_call: TRBJ2-7; clone_size: NA; cdr3_aa: CASSQGSKPYEQYF; cdr3_nt: TGTGCCAGCAGCCAGGGGTCTAAGCCCTACGAGCAGTACTTC